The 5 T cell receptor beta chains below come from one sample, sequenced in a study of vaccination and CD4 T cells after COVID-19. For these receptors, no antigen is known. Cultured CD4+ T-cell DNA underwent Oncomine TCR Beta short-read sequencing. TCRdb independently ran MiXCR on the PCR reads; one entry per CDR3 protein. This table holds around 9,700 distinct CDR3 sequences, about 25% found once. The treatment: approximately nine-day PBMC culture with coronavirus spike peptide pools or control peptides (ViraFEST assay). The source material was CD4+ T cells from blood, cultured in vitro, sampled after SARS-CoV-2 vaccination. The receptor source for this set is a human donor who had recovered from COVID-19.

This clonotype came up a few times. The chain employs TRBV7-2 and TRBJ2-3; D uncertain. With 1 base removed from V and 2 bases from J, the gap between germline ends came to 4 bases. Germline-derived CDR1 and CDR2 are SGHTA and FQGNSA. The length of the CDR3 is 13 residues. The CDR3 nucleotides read TGTGCCAGCAGCTTAGTCCCCACAGATACGCAGTATTTT. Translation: CASSLVPTDTQYF.

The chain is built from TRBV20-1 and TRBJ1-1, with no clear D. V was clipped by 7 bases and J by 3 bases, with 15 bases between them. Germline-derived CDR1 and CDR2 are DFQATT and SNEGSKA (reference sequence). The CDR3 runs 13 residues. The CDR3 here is CSDGRVPDTEAFF. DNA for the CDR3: TGCAGTGACGGAAGGGTCCCAGACACTGAAGCTTTCTTT.

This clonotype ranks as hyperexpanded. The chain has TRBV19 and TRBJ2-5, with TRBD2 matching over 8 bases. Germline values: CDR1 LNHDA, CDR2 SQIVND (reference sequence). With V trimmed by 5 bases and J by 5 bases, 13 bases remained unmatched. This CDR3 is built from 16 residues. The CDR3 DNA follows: TGTGCCAGTAGTGGGGGACTAGTATTCGCCGGGGAGACCCAGTACTTC. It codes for CASSGGLVFAGETQYF. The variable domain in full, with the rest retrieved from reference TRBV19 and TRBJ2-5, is DGGITQSPKYLFRKEGQNVTLSCEQNLNHDAMYWYRQDPGQGLRLIYYSQIVNDFQKGDIAEGYSVSREKKESFPLTVTSAQKNPTAFYLCASSGGLVFAGETQYFGPGTRLLVL.

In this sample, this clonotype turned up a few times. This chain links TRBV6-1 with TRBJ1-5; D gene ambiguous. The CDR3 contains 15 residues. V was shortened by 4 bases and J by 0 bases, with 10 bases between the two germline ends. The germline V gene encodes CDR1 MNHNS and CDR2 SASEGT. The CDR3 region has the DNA TGTGCCAGCAGTGGCCGGGTTCATAGCAATCAGCCCCAGCATTTT. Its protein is CASSGRVHSNQPQHF.

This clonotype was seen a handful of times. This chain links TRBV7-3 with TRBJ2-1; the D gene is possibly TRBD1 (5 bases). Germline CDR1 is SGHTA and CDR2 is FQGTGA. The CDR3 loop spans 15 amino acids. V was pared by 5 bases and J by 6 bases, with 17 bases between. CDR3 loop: CASSPSLLQGNEQFF. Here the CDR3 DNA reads TGTGCCAGCAGCCCCTCTTTGCTGCAGGGCAATGAGCAGTTCTTC.